A single sample gave rise to the 23 T cell receptor beta chains below, sequenced in a study of blood T cell repertoires in COVID-19. The data were produced by immunoSEQ multiplex PCR, yet TCRdb's version contains in-frame clones alone and is incomplete. The sample contains 200,000 or so clones, approximately 84% of which appear only once. Specimen: peripheral blood. The receptors come from a woman aged 70-85 years with active or convalescent COVID-19.

The genes are TRBV11-2 and TRBJ1-4; 7 bases map to TRBD1. The CDR3 covers 18 residues. The ends lost 1 base at V and 2 bases at J; junction bases unmatched: 10. Per the germline V gene, CDR1 is SGHAT and CDR2 is FQNNGV. CDR3 region: CASSLGQGVRTTNEKLFF. The CDR3 DNA is TGTGCCAGCAGCTTAGGGCAGGGGGTACGAACGACTAATGAAAAACTGTTTTTT.

The chain is built from TRBV2 and TRBJ2-7, with TRBD2 identical over 16 bases. V gave up 6 bases and J gave up 6 bases; unmatched junction bases: 8. The CDR3 is 16 residues long. CDR1 is SNHLY and CDR2 is FYNNEI in the germline V gene. The CDR3 region has the DNA TGTGCCAGCAGGCCTGGGACTAGCGGGAGGGCCAGCGAGCAGTACTTC. This gives the protein CASRPGTSGRASEQYF.

V usage is TRBV5-1 and J usage is TRBJ2-1; TRBD1 matches 9 bases. The germline gives CDR1 SGHRS, CDR2 YFSETQ. Trimming cost V 0 bases and J 7 bases; bases outside gene matches: 8. The CDR3 is 16 amino acids. The CDR3 DNA reads as TGCGCCAGCAGCTTGGCAGCCGGGACAGGGACGAATGAGCAGTTCTTC. Protein product: CASSLAAGTGTNEQFF.

The CDR3 coding sequence is TGCGCCAGCAGCAGGGTACCGGGACTAGCCTACGAGCAGTACTTC. Translating gives CASSRVPGLAYEQYF. V usage is TRBV5-1 and J usage is TRBJ2-7; 8 nucleotides line up with TRBD2. The V segment lost 4 bases and the J segment 2 bases; nucleotides outside the gene matches: 8. CDR1 is SGHRS and CDR2 is YFSETQ in the germline V gene. The CDR3 sequence is 15 residues long.

The rearrangement joins TRBV9 to TRBJ2-5; no firm D call. This CDR3 spans 16 amino acids. The germline V gene has CDR1 SGDLS and CDR2 YYNGEE. Trimming removed 3 bases from V and 2 bases from J, with 17 bases in between. The CDR3 coding sequence is TGTGCCAGCAGCGCCAATTCAAGAGGAAGTCAAGAGACCCAGTACTTC. Translation gives CASSANSRGSQETQYF.

This clone was detected only once. The rearrangement uses TRBV5-1 and TRBJ2-3; the match to TRBD2 covers 12 bases. The germline V gene encodes CDR1 SGHRS and CDR2 YFSETQ. The trim removed 4 bases at V and 3 bases at J, leaving 18 bases unmatched. The CDR3 spans 20 residues. The CDR3 DNA reads TGCGCCAGCAGCCAAAGGGGAGGTCGACTAGCGGGAGTGTGGACAGATACGCAGTATTTT. Translated, it gives CASSQRGGRLAGVWTDTQYF. Variable domain in full (rest from reference TRBV5-1 and TRBJ2-3): KAGVTQTPRYLIKTRGQQVTLSCSPISGHRSVSWYQQTPGQGLQFLFEYFSETQRNKGNFPGRFSGRQFSNSRSEMNVSTLELGDSALYLCASSQRGGRLAGVWTDTQYFGPGTRLTVL.

The chain's CDR3 is CASSLSPNPGQGAGELFF. In nucleotides, the CDR3 is TGTGCCAGCAGCTTATCCCCCAACCCGGGACAGGGTGCCGGGGAGCTGTTTTTT. This chain connects TRBV7-3 to TRBJ2-2, with 9 bases aligning to TRBD1. V was clipped by 2 bases and J by 6 bases; unmatched bases: 13. The CDR3 covers 18 residues. Germline V lookup: CDR1 SGHTA, CDR2 FQGTGA.

The chain couples TRBV11-2 to TRBJ2-3; the D is unclear. The CDR3 loop spans 14 amino acids. Germline CDR1 is SGHAT and CDR2 is FQNNGV. V dropped 1 base and J dropped 2 bases, with 7 bases sitting between them. CDR3 sequence (DNA): TGTGCCAGCAGCTTAGGACATATCACAGATACGCAGTATTTT. It encodes CASSLGHITDTQYF.

The J gene is TRBJ1-4, the V gene TRBV6-1; D gene uncertain. V lost 5 bases and J lost 2, with 6 bases in between. The V gene's germline CDR1 is MNHNS and CDR2 SASEGT. The CDR3 has 13 amino acids. DNA of the CDR3: TGTGCCAGCAGTCGTCCGACTAATGAAAAACTGTTTTTT. Encoded protein: CASSRPTNEKLFF.

The rearrangement joins TRBV7-2 to TRBJ2-3; D gene uncertain. This CDR3 spans 14 amino acids. V lost 1 base, J lost 1 base, and 6 bases lay in between. Germline lookup yields CDR1 SGHTA and CDR2 FQGNSA. The CDR3 coding sequence is TGTGCCAGCAGCTTAGTTGCGGGCACAGATACGCAGTATTTT. It yields the protein CASSLVAGTDTQYF. Complete variable domain (other parts from reference TRBV7-2 and TRBJ2-3): GAGVSQSPSNKVTEKGKDVELRCDPISGHTALYWYRQSLGQGLEFLIYFQGNSAPDKSGLPSDRFSAERTGGSVSTLTIQRTQQEDSAVYLCASSLVAGTDTQYFGPGTRLTVL.

This clone was recorded many times. The chain couples TRBV9 to TRBJ2-1; a possible D gene is TRBD2 (7 bases). CDR1 and CDR2 from the germline V gene are SGDLS and YYNGEE. This CDR3 spans 16 amino acids. V was shortened by 3 bases and J by 2 bases, with 15 bases between the two germline ends. The CDR3 sequence is CASSGQGGGPYNEQFF. The CDR3 nucleotides read TGTGCCAGCAGCGGCCAGGGAGGGGGACCCTACAATGAGCAGTTCTTC. The full variable domain, rest sourced from reference TRBV9 and TRBJ2-1, is DSGVTQTPKHLITATGQRVTLRCSPRSGDLSVYWYQQSLDQGLQFLIQYYNGEERAKGNILERFSAQQFPDLHSELNLSSLELGDSALYFCASSGQGGGPYNEQFFGPGTRLTVL.

V gene TRBV3-1 (or the pseudogene TRBV3-2) combines with J gene TRBJ2-5; 8 bases are shared with TRBD1. The CDR3 runs to 14 residues. With V trimmed by 2 bases and J by 1 base, 0 bases remained unmatched. The germline CDR1 and CDR2 sequences are LGHDT and YNNKEL (reference sequence). The DNA of the CDR3 is TGTGCCAGCAGCCAACAGGGGGCCCAAGAGACCCAGTACTTC. Its translation is CASSQQGAQETQYF.

The rearrangement links TRBV12-3 or TRBV12-4 to TRBJ2-1; possible D gene TRBD2, 6 bases. The CDR3 length is 12 residues. Trimming left V 4 bases short and J 9 bases short, with 10 bases between. The CDR3 here is CASSSRLGEQFF. In DNA form, the CDR3 reads TGTGCCAGCAGTTCGAGACTAGGTGAGCAGTTCTTC.

This clone has only one observation. The rearrangement joins TRBV7-2 to TRBJ1-2; D possibly corresponds to TRBD1 (5 bases). Per germline, CDR1 SGHTA and CDR2 FQGNSA. The CDR3 is 16 amino acids. V was trimmed by 2 bases and J by 3 bases, leaving 16 bases between them. The CDR3 region has the DNA TGTGCCAGCAGCTTAACCCCTGGGGGGAACTACTATGGCTACACCTTC. Translating it yields CASSLTPGGNYYGYTF.

This chain connects TRBV19 to TRBJ1-3; no clear D. Between the trimmed V and J ends, which lost 3 bases and 3 bases, there was a span of 15 bases. The V gene's germline CDR1 is LNHDA and CDR2 SQIVND (reference sequence). The CDR3 contains 16 residues. CDR3 amino acids: CASSINWSRGGNTIYF. The CDR3 DNA sequence: TGTGCCAGTAGTATTAACTGGAGCCGGGGTGGAAACACCATATATTTT.

The chain joins TRBV29-1 to TRBJ2-2; 10 bases map to TRBD2. Germline CDR1 is SQVTM and CDR2 is ANQGSEA. V was clipped by 2 bases and J by 1 base; unmatched bases: 10. This CDR3 is built from 18 residues. DNA of the CDR3: TGCAGCGTTGAACGAGGAGGGCTAGCGGGAGAGAACACCGGGGAGCTGTTTTTT. Residues: CSVERGGLAGENTGELFF.

The V call is TRBV19, the J call TRBJ2-7; D is ambiguous. The V and J ends lost 5 bases and 7 bases respectively, with 15 bases between them. Germline V CDR1 and CDR2: LNHDA, SQIVND (reference sequence). The CDR3 is 13 residues long. The CDR3 here is CASSPLVREEQYF. CDR3 DNA: TGTGCCAGTAGTCCTTTGGTTAGAGAAGAGCAGTACTTC.

The V gene is TRBV11-2, the J gene TRBJ2-5; TRBD1 aligns across 7 bases. CDR1 is SGHAT and CDR2 is FQNNGV in the germline V gene. The CDR3 totals 16 residues. Trimming took 3 bases from V and 6 from J; bases not matched to a gene: 13. This CDR3 reads CASSFNRGATGKTQYF. CDR3 coding DNA: TGTGCCAGCAGCTTTAACAGGGGAGCGACGGGGAAGACCCAGTACTTC.

The chain recombines TRBV6-2 or TRBV6-3 with TRBJ1-5, with 7 bases identical to TRBD1. V shed 3 bases and J 0 bases; nucleotides not matched to a gene: 11. Germline lookup yields CDR1 MNHEY and CDR2 SVGEGT. The CDR3 sequence is 18 residues long. The CDR3 sequence: CASSYRDSLRYSNQPQHF. For the CDR3, the DNA is TGTGCCAGCAGTTATCGGGACAGTTTACGTTATAGCAATCAGCCCCAGCATTTT.

The chain uses TRBV6-5 and TRBJ1-2; 7 bases map to TRBD1. V was clipped by 4 bases and J by 8 bases; unmatched bases: 16. The germline V gene encodes CDR1 MNHEY and CDR2 SVGAGI. The CDR3 consists of 16 residues. The chain's CDR3 is CASSSPSRQGSSGYTF. The CDR3 DNA follows: TGTGCCAGCAGTTCCCCCTCTCGACAGGGTTCGTCAGGCTACACCTTC.

This sequence joins TRBV9 and TRBJ2-1; the match to TRBD2 covers 13 bases. Germline CDR1 SGDLS, CDR2 YYNGEE. The CDR3 runs 16 residues. Losses at the gene ends were 4 bases for V and 11 bases for J; bases not matched to a gene: 12. The CDR3 protein is CASSLGLAGVLTQQFF. CDR3 nucleotides: TGTGCCAGCAGCCTTGGACTAGCGGGAGTTTTGACCCAGCAGTTCTTC. Full variable domain (outside the CDR3, taken from reference TRBV9 and TRBJ2-1): DSGVTQTPKHLITATGQRVTLRCSPRSGDLSVYWYQQSLDQGLQFLIQYYNGEERAKGNILERFSAQQFPDLHSELNLSSLELGDSALYFCASSLGLAGVLTQQFFGPGTRLTVL.

This clone has just one count. The rearrangement joins TRBV28 to TRBJ1-2, with a possible D match to TRBD1 (5 bases). V was cut by 3 bases and J by 1 base, with 12 bases left in between. The CDR3 length is 15 residues. From germline, CDR1 is MDHEN and CDR2 SYDVKM. The CDR3 DNA reads as TGTGCCAGCAGTTTGGCCGGCAGGGATAACTATGGCTACACCTTC. Protein sequence: CASSLAGRDNYGYTF.

The chain recombines TRBV4-2 with TRBJ1-1, with D tentatively TRBD1 (5 bases). Per the germline V gene, CDR1 is LGHNA and CDR2 is YNFKEQ. V lost 4 bases to trimming and J lost 4 bases, with 22 bases between them. The CDR3 extends over 17 amino acids. The CDR3 coding sequence is TGTGCCAGCAGCCGGGGTGGGTACAGGTCCGGGGGCACTGAAGCTTTCTTT. It encodes CASSRGGYRSGGTEAFF.